What follows are 16 T cell receptor beta chains derived from one specimen sequenced in a study of cytomegalovirus exposure and HLA in healthy donors. The protocol was immunoSEQ multiplex PCR, while the TCRdb copy is restricted to in-frame clones and leaves out a portion. The sample has under 300,000 clones, approximately 86% seen once; the top ten hold approximately 1%. The sequenced sample was PBMCs. These TCRs come from a woman under 30 in good health and CMV-seronegative.

The CDR3 region is CASSLRQLPGDEQFF. In DNA, the CDR3 is TGTGCCAGCAGCTTACGTCAACTCCCAGGTGATGAGCAGTTCTTC. The J gene is TRBJ2-1, the V gene TRBV11-2; unclear D gene. The V gene lost 2 bases and the J gene lost 8 bases, with 16 bases spanning the gap. Germline CDR1 and CDR2: SGHAT and FQNNGV. The CDR3 covers 15 residues.

The chain uses TRBV2 and TRBJ2-1; the match to TRBD2 covers 12 bases. Trimming removed 0 bases from V and 8 bases from J; junction bases left unmatched: 5. Germline CDR1 and CDR2: SNHLY and FYNNEI. CDR3 length: 16 residues. The DNA for the CDR3 is TGTGCCAGCAGTGAAGCCGGGACTAGCGGGCTCTATGAGCAGTTCTTC. It encodes CASSEAGTSGLYEQFF.

The V gene is TRBV7-6, the J gene TRBJ2-1; TRBD2 matches at 10 bases. Trimming took 5 bases from V and 5 from J; bases not matched to a gene: 9. The CDR3 is 16 amino acids. Germline V gene data show CDR1 as SGHVS and CDR2 as FNYEAQ. The CDR3 region is CASSPWASGGDNEQFF. Here the CDR3 DNA reads TGTGCCAGCAGCCCCTGGGCTAGCGGGGGAGACAATGAGCAGTTCTTC.

The J gene is TRBJ1-4, the V gene TRBV30, with D uncertain. V lost 2 bases, J lost 5 bases, and 9 bases lay in between. CDR1 is GTSNPN, CDR2 SVGIG, per germline (reference sequence). The CDR3 is 13 residues long. The CDR3 nucleotides are TGTGCCTGGAGTTGGAGGGAAAATGAAAAACTGTTTTTT. Residues: CAWSWRENEKLFF.

The chain uses TRBV30 and TRBJ2-1, with D uncertain. Germline V gene lookup returns CDR1 GTSNPN and CDR2 SVGIG (reference sequence). This CDR3 is 16 amino acids long. Trimming removed 0 bases at V and 0 bases at J, with 12 bases between. The CDR3 reads CAWSVRGKSSYNEQFF. The DNA of the CDR3 is TGTGCCTGGAGTGTAAGAGGCAAAAGCTCCTACAATGAGCAGTTCTTC.

This clone was seen more than once but under ten times. The chain employs TRBV4-1 and TRBJ1-4, with no clear D. CDR1 is MGHRA, CDR2 YSYEKL, per germline. This CDR3 is built from 15 residues. V lost 4 bases, J lost 0 bases, and 9 bases lay in between. CDR3 nucleotide sequence: TGCGCCAGCAGCCCCCAGGTAGCAACTAATGAAAAACTGTTTTTT. As protein: CASSPQVATNEKLFF.

The chain recombines TRBV27 with TRBJ2-5, with 9 nucleotides matching TRBD2. Trimming cost V 5 bases and J 0 bases; bases outside gene matches: 13. The CDR3 has 18 residues. Germline CDR1 and CDR2: MNHEY and SMNVEV (reference sequence). CDR3 nucleotide sequence: TGTGCCAGCAGTCCAAAATTCCCTAGCGGGGCGAACCAAGAGACCCAGTACTTC. This encodes CASSPKFPSGANQETQYF.

This clone is a singleton in its sample. The DNA for the CDR3 is TGCGCCAGCAGCAACAGGGCGGAGGGAAACACCATATATTTT. It codes for CASSNRAEGNTIYF. The chain is built from TRBV4-1 and TRBJ1-3, with a tentative D call TRBD1 (6 bases). The V gene's germline CDR1 is MGHRA and CDR2 YSYEKL. CDR3 size: 14 residues. The V end lost 5 bases, the J end lost 4 bases, and 12 bases lay between the germline ends.

This chain links TRBV10-3 with TRBJ2-7; D is possibly TRBD2 (5 bases). Trimming removed 3 bases at V and 6 bases at J, with 12 bases between. Germline V gives CDR1 ENHRY, CDR2 SYGVKD. CDR3 size: 13 residues. The CDR3 sequence is CAISESLAPEQYF. The CDR3 DNA sequence: TGTGCCATCAGTGAATCCCTAGCACCCGAGCAGTACTTC.

The V and J genes are TRBV11-3 and TRBJ1-3; D unclear. V was trimmed by 5 bases and J by 3 bases, leaving 11 bases between them. This CDR3 has 14 residues. Germline V CDR1 and CDR2: SGHNT, YENEEA. CDR3 sequence: CASSPSGHGNTIYF. CDR3 in DNA: TGTGCCAGCAGCCCCAGCGGTCATGGAAACACCATATATTTT.

This clone occurred once. V is TRBV7-6 and J is TRBJ2-2, with 9 bases matching TRBD2. The CDR3 length is 16 residues. V was pared by 5 bases and J by 7 bases, with 11 bases of the junction left unmatched. The germline gives CDR1 SGHVS, CDR2 FNYEAQ. Here the CDR3 reads CASSAEGSGGIGELFF. In DNA form, the CDR3 reads TGTGCCAGCAGCGCGGAGGGTAGCGGGGGAATCGGGGAGCTGTTTTTT.

The chain is built from TRBV18 and TRBJ2-7; 7 bases are a match to TRBD1. Germline CDR1 KGHSH, CDR2 LQKENI. Losses at the gene ends were 3 bases for V and 0 bases for J; bases not matched to a gene: 5. This CDR3 comprises 15 residues. The CDR3 bases are TGTGCCAGCTCACCCCAGACAGGGCTCTCCTACGAGCAGTACTTC. This translates into CASSPQTGLSYEQYF.

The genes are TRBV2 and TRBJ1-1, with TRBD1 identical over 9 bases. The CDR3 length is 14 residues. Trimming at V came to 6 bases and at J to 9 bases, leaving 11 bases not matched to a gene. Per the germline V gene, CDR1 is SNHLY and CDR2 is FYNNEI. CDR3 residues: CASREITGGNKAFF. In DNA, the CDR3 is TGTGCCAGCAGGGAAATAACAGGGGGCAATAAAGCTTTCTTT.

The chain joins TRBV9 to TRBJ1-2; TRBD1 matches 8 bases. Germline V gene sequence: CDR1 SGDLS, CDR2 YYNGEE. This CDR3 spans 14 amino acids. Losses at the gene ends were 4 bases for V and 3 bases for J; bases not matched to a gene: 5. The CDR3: CASSSRTGHYGYTF. In DNA form, the CDR3 reads TGTGCCAGCAGCTCTCGGACAGGGCACTATGGCTACACCTTC.

This chain joins TRBV30 and TRBJ1-1, with D unresolved. Germline lookup yields CDR1 GTSNPN and CDR2 SVGIG (reference sequence). V gave up 5 bases and J gave up 0 bases, with 13 bases separating them. The CDR3 extends over 14 amino acids. The CDR3 spells CAWGGVGLNTEAFF. The CDR3 coding sequence is TGTGCCTGGGGAGGAGTGGGTCTGAACACTGAAGCTTTCTTT.

The rearrangement uses TRBV19 and TRBJ1-1; D unclear. The CDR3 is 13 residues long. V lost 0 bases to trimming and J lost 7 bases, with 9 bases between them. Germline assignment: CDR1 LNHDA and CDR2 SQIVND (reference sequence). The CDR3 region has the DNA TGTGCCAGTAGTATAGATCTACAGAGTGAAGCTTTCTTT. This encodes CASSIDLQSEAFF.